This T cell receptor (beta chain) was profiled in a study of OX40 agonist ivuxolimab in advanced cancers. Across the whole study: The drug used for patients, ivuxolimab, was an agonistic anti-OX40 (CD134) antibody. A mean age of approximately 60 years, range about 20 to 90, was recorded, and 70% to 85% were male.

With 4 bases removed from V and 3 bases from J, the gap between germline ends came to 4 bases. CDR3 length equals 12 residues. Germline values: CDR1 KGHSH, CDR2 LQKENI. Measured with immunoSEQ multiplex PCR; TCRdb has only the in-frame clones, and not every one. The table has tens of thousands of clones, almost 90% seen once. Collection of blood occurred at baseline, at cycle 4 day 1, and at cycle 7 day 1. This rearrangement joins TRBV18 to TRBJ1-5; D is ambiguous. This receptor was identified in an adult with an advanced solid tumor such as melanoma, head and neck, liver or kidney cancer. Here the sequenced sample was CD4+ or CD8+ T cells sorted from blood, taken in a trial of the OX40 agonist ivuxolimab. The CDR3 loop is CASSRTNQPQHF. The CDR3 DNA reads as TGTGCCAGCTCACGTACCAATCAGCCCCAGCATTTT.